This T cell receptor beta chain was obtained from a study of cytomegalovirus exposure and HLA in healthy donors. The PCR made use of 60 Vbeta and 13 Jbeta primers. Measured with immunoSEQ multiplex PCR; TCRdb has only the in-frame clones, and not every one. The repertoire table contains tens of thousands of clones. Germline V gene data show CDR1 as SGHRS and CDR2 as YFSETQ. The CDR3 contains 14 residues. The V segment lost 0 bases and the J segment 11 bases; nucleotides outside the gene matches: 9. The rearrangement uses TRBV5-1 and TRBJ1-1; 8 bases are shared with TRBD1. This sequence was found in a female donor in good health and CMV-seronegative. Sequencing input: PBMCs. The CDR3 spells CASSLDRGRNTAFF. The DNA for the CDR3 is TGCGCCAGCAGCTTGGACAGGGGGAGGAACACTGCTTTCTTT.